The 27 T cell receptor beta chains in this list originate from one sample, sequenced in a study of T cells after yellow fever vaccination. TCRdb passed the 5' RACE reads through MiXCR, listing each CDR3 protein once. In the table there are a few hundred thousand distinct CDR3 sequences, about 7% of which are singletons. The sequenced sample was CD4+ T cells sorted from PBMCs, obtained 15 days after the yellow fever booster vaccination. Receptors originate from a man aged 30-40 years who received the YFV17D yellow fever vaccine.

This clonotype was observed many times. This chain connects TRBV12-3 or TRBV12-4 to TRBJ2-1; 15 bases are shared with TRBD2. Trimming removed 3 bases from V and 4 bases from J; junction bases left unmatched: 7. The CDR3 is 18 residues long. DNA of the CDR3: TGTGCCAGCAGTTTTGGACTAGCGGGAGGGCCTCGGTACAATGAGCAGTTCTTC. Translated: CASSFGLAGGPRYNEQFF.

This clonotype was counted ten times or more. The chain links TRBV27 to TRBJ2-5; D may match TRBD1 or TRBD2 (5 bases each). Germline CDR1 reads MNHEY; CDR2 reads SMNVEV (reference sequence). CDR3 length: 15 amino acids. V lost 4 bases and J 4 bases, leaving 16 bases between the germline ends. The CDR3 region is CASSSPISGGETQYF. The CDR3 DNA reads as TGTGCCAGCAGTTCCCCGATAAGTGGGGGAGAGACCCAGTACTTC.

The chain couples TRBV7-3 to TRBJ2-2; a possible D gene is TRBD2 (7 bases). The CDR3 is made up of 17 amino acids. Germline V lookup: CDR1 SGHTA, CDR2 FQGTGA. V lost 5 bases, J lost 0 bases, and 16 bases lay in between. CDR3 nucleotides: TGTGCCAGCAGCCGGTGGGGGGGCACAGCGAACACCGGGGAGCTGTTTTTT. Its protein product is CASSRWGGTANTGELFF.

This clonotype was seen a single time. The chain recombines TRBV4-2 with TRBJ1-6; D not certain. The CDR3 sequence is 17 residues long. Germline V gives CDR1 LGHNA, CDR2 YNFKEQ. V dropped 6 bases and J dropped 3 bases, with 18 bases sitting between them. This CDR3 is CASRTQPEGSYNSPLHF. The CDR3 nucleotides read TGTGCCAGCAGAACTCAACCAGAGGGTAGCTATAATTCACCCCTCCACTTT.

The CDR3 protein is CASSLPGSGADDTQYF. The CDR3 DNA sequence: TGCGCCAGCAGCTTGCCGGGCTCCGGGGCCGATGATACGCAGTATTTT. The gene calls are TRBV5-1 and TRBJ2-3, with D perhaps given as TRBD1 or TRBD2 (5 bases each). The CDR3 has 16 amino acids. V was clipped by 1 base and J by 6 bases, with 18 bases between them. Per germline, CDR1 SGHRS and CDR2 YFSETQ.

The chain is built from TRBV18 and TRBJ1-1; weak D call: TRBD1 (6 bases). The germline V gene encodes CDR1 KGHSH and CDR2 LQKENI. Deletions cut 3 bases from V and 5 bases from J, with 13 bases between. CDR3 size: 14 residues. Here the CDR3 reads CASSPKGGGTEAFF. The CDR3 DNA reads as TGTGCCAGCTCACCTAAAGGGGGTGGGACTGAAGCTTTCTTT.

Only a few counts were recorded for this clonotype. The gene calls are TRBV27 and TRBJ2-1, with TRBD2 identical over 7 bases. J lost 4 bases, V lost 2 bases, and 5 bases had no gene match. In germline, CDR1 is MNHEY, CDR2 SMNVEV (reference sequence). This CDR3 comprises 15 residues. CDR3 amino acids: CASSLTREVYNEQFF. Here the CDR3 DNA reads TGTGCCAGCAGTTTAACTCGGGAGGTGTACAATGAGCAGTTCTTC.

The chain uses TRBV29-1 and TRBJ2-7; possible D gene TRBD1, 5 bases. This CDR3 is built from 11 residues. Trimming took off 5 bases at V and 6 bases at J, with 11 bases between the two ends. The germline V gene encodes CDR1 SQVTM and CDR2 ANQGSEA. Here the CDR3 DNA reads TGCAGCGTTTTCGTTAGGGGCGAGCAGTACTTC. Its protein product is CSVFVRGEQYF.

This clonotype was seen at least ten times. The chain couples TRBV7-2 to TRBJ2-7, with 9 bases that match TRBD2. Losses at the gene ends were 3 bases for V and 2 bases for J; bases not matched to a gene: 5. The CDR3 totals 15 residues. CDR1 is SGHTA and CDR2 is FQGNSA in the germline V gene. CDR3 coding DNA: TGTGCCAGCAGCTTTAAGGCGGGAGGGGCCTACGAGCAGTACTTC. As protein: CASSFKAGGAYEQYF.

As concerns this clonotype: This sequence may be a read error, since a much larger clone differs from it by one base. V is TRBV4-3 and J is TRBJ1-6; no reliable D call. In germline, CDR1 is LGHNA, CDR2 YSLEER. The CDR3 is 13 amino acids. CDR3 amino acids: CASSKDQRSPLHF. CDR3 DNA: TGCGCCAGCAGCAAAGATCAGCGTTCACCCCTCCACTTT.

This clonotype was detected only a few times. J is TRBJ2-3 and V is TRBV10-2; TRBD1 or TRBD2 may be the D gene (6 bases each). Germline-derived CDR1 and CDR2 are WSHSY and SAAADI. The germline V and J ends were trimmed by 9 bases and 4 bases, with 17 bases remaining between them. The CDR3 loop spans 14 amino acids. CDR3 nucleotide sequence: TGCGCCAGTATCCAGCGGAGGGGGGCAGATACGCAGTATTTT. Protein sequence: CASIQRRGADTQYF.

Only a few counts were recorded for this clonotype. The DNA for the CDR3 is TGTGCCAGCAACCAGCGGGTTGCGGGAGTGGGCGGGGAGCTGTTTTTT. Translation: CASNQRVAGVGGELFF. The gene calls are TRBV12-3 or TRBV12-4 and TRBJ2-2; 7 bases are shared with TRBD2. This CDR3 is built from 16 residues. V shed 7 bases and J 7 bases; nucleotides not matched to a gene: 15.

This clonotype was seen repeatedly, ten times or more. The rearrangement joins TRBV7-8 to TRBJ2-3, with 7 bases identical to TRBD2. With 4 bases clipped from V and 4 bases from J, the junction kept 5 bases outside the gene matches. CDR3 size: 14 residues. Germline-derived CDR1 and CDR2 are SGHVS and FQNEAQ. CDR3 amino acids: CASSSRGFSDTQYF. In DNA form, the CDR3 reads TGTGCCAGCAGCTCGCGGGGGTTCTCAGATACGCAGTATTTT.

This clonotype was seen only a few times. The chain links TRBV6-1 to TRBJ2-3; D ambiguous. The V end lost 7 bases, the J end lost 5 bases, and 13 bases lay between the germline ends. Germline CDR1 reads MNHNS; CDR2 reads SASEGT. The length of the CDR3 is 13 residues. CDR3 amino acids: CASKEQGKDTQYF. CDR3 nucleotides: TGTGCCAGCAAAGAACAAGGGAAAGATACGCAGTATTTT.

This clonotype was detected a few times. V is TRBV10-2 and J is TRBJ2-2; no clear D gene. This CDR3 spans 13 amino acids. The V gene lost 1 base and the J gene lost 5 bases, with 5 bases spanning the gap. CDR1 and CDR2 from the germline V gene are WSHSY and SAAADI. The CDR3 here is CASSEFWTGELFF. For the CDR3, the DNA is TGCGCCAGCAGTGAGTTTTGGACCGGGGAGCTGTTTTTT.

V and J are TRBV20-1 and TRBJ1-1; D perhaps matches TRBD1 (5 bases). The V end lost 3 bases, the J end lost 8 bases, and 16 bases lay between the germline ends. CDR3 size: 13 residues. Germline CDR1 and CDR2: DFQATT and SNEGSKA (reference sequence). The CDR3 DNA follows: TGCAGTGCTAGGGGGGTCAATATCGGCGAAGCTTTCTTT. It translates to CSARGVNIGEAFF.

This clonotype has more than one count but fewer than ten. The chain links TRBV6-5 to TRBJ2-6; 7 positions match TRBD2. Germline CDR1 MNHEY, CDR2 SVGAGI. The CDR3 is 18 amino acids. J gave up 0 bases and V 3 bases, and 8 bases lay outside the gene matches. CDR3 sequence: CASSYWGGSISGANVLTF. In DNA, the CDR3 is TGTGCCAGCAGTTATTGGGGGGGGTCCATCTCTGGGGCCAACGTCCTGACTTTC.

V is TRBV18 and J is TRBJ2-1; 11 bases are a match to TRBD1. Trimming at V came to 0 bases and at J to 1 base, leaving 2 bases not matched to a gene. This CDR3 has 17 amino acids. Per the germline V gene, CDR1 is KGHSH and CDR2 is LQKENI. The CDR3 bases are TGTGCCAGCTCACCACCCGGGACAGGGGGGTCCTACAATGAGCAGTTCTTC. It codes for CASSPPGTGGSYNEQFF.

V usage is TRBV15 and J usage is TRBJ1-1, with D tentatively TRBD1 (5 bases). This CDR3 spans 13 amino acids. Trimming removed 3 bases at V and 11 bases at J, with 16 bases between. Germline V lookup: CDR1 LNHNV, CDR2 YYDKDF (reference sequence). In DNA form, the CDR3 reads TGTGCCACCAGCAGGCAGAAGAAGAGGGACGCTTTCTTT. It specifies CATSRQKKRDAFF.

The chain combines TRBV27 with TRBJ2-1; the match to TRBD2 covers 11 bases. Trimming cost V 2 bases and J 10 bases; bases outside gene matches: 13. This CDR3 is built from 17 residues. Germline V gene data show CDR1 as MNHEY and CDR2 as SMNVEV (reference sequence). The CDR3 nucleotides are TGTGCCAGCAGTTTAATAGCGGGAGGGGCGACGAGGAGGGAGCAGTTCTTC. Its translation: CASSLIAGGATRREQFF.

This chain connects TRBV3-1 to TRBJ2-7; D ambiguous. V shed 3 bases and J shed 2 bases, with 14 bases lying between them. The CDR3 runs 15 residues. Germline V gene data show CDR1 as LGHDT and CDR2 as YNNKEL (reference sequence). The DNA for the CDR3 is TGTGCCAGCAGCCAGGGTCTAGGTGGGACCTACGAGCAGTACTTC. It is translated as CASSQGLGGTYEQYF.

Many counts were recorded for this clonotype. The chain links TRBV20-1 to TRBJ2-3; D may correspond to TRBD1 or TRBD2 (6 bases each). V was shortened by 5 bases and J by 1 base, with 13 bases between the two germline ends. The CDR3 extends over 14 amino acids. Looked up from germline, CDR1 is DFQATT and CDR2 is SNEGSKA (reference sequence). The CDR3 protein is CSAQQGGGTDTQYF. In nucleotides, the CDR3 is TGCAGTGCTCAACAGGGAGGAGGCACAGATACGCAGTATTTT.

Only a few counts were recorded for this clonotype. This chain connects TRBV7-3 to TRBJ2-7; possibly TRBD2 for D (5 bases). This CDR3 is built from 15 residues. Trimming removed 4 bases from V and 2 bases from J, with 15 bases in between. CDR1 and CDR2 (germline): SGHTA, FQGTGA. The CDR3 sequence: CASSSGVKGPYEQYF. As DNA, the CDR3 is TGTGCCAGCAGCTCCGGGGTTAAGGGCCCCTACGAGCAGTACTTC.

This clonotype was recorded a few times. The CDR3 bases are TGCAGTGCTAGTACTGGCAGTGAAAAACTGTTTTTT. As protein: CSASTGSEKLFF. This sequence joins TRBV20-1 and TRBJ1-4; no reliable D call. The germline V gene encodes CDR1 DFQATT and CDR2 SNEGSKA (reference sequence). CDR3 length: 12 amino acids. The germline V and J ends were trimmed by 3 bases and 7 bases, with 9 bases remaining between them.

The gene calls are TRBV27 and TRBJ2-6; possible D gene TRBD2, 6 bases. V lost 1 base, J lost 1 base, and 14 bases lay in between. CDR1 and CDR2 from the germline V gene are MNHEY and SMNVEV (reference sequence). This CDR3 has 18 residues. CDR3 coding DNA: TGTGCCAGCAGTTTATTGGGGGTTCTAGCGTCTGGGGCCAACGTCCTGACTTTC. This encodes CASSLLGVLASGANVLTF.

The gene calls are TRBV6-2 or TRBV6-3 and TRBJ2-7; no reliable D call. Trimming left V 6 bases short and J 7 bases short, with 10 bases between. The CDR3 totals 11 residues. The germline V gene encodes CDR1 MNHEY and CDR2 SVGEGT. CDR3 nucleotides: TGTGCCAGCAGCCCCCGTGGAGAGCAGTACTTC. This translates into CASSPRGEQYF.

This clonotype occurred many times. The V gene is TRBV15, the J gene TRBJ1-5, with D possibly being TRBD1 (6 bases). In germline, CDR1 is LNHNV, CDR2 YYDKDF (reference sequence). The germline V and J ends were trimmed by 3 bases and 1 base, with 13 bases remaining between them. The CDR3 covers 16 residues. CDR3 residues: CATSSTHRVSNQPQHF. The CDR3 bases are TGTGCCACCAGCAGCACCCACAGGGTGAGCAATCAGCCCCAGCATTTT.